This T cell receptor beta chain was observed in a study of T cell responses to AZD1222 COVID-19 vaccine. Concerning this clone: Its antigen is currently unknown.

Study-level points and caveats: Clonal diversity was possibly underestimated, and the donors were mostly white British, with more females.

V lost 7 bases, J lost 2 bases, and 20 bases lay in between. Germline lookup yields CDR1 SGHVS and CDR2 FQNEAQ. The CDR3 contains 16 residues. Repertoires were generated with immunoSEQ multiplex PCR, while TCRdb's copy carries only in-frame clones and drops some. The table includes over 100,000 clones, 88% detected once. The sample here was peripheral blood, taken on day 0 of AZD1222 vaccination. The TCR originated in an adult in good health. V and J are TRBV7-8 and TRBJ2-5; D gene ambiguous. As DNA, the CDR3 is TGTGCCAGCATCCACCTCCCAGGACCCCTTCAAGAGACCCAGTACTTC. Translated, it gives CASIHLPGPLQETQYF.